This TCR beta chain was recovered during a study of OX40 agonist ivuxolimab in advanced cancers. No patient had autoimmune disease or received systemic immunosuppression. Assay: immunoSEQ multiplex PCR; the TCRdb copy retains only in-frame clones and omits some. The table records approximately 74,000 clones, 75% to 95% of them present only once. Material: CD4+ or CD8+ T cells sorted from blood, obtained in a trial of the OX40 agonist ivuxolimab. The receptor was isolated from an adult with an advanced solid tumor such as melanoma, head and neck, liver or kidney cancer.

For the CDR3, the DNA is TGTGCCAGCAGCTTGGACGGGTCAGGCGGGCCCCTTAACTATGGCTACACCTTC. Residues: CASSLDGSGGPLNYGYTF. This chain uses TRBV5-6 with TRBJ1-2; D remains unclear. This CDR3 is 18 amino acids long. The germline V gene encodes CDR1 SGHDT and CDR2 YYEEEE. Trimming pared 0 bases from V and 1 base from J, leaving 19 bases between.